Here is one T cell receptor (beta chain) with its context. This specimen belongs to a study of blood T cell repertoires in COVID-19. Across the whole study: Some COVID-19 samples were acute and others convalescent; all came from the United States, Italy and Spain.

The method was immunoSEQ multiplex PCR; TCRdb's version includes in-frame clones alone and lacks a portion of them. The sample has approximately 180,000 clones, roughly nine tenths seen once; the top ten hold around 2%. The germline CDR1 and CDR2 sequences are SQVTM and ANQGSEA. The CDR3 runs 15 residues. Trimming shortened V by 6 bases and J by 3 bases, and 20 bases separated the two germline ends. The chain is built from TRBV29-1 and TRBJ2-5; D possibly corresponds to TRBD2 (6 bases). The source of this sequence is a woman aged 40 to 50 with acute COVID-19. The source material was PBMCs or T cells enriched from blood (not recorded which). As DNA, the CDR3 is TGCAGCGTAGCCTATACGGGACTCGGGGAAGAGACCCAGTACTTC. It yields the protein CSVAYTGLGEETQYF.